In its sample, the clone carrying this TCR beta chain was seen a few times. These data belong to a study of regulatory T cells in long-lasting Graves disease. Study information: Patients newly diagnosed with Graves' had been on antithyroid drugs for under 3 months.

The CDR3 is 15 amino acids. CDR1 LNHDA and CDR2 SQIVND come from the germline V gene (reference sequence). V was clipped by 3 bases and J by 2 bases, with 8 bases between them. The time point was: newly diagnosed GD, antithyroid drugs for less than 3 months. Researchers made the TCR library from RNA that was extracted from PBMCs. American Thyroid Association guidelines were used to diagnose Graves' disease. Arm-PCR of CDR3 regions with iRepertoire HTBI primers generated TCR beta libraries. Via MiXCR, TCRdb re-called the multiplex PCR reads, giving one row per CDR3 protein. The sample has roughly 420,000 distinct CDR3 sequences; around 13% are singletons. This sample was also put to use in a study of T cells in Graves' hyperthyroidism and ophthalmopathy. This second study notes: Each patient was aged 18 to 65 and had newly diagnosed hyperthyroidism of under 2 months' duration.

The sequence was collected from a woman in her forties or fifties with Graves disease. This chain links TRBV19 with TRBJ2-6; either TRBD1 or TRBD2 may fit D (5 bases each). Material: peripheral blood mononuclear cells (PBMCs), obtained at new diagnosis, from a patient treated with antithyroid drugs. CDR3 sequence reads: CASSITGPGANVLTF. As DNA, the CDR3 is TGTGCCAGTAGTATCACGGGGCCTGGGGCCAACGTCCTGACTTTC.